This TCR beta chain was sequenced in a study of blood T cell repertoires in COVID-19. Study information: PBMCs, B-cell-depleted T cells, or T cells provided the cDNA or gDNA that made up the material.

Produced via immunoSEQ multiplex PCR; TCRdb's table is partial and in-frame only. The table records some 160,000 clones, around nine tenths of them present only once. Seattle patient enrollment occurred during active infection, with longitudinal follow-up thereafter. There are 15 residues in the CDR3. Germline loops: CDR1 SGDLS, CDR2 YYNGEE. Trimming at V came to 4 bases and at J to 6 bases, leaving 5 bases not matched to a gene. In regard to this clone: In the same sample, other DNA sequences code for this CDR3.

The sample was peripheral blood. The receptor was isolated from a woman aged 65 to 85 with COVID-19, enrolled during active disease. The chain carries TRBV9 and TRBJ2-3; 13 bases map to TRBD2. The CDR3 loop is CASSSTSGGTDTQYF. CDR3 sequence (DNA): TGTGCCAGCAGCTCGACTAGCGGGGGGACGGATACGCAGTATTTT. The whole variable domain, remainder taken from reference TRBV9 and TRBJ2-3, is DSGVTQTPKHLITATGQRVTLRCSPRSGDLSVYWYQQSLDQGLQFLIQYYNGEERAKGNILERFSAQQFPDLHSELNLSSLELGDSALYFCASSSTSGGTDTQYFGPGTRLTVL.